The sequence of this T cell receptor (beta chain) was determined in a study of glioma-infiltrating T cells after dendritic cell vaccination. On the study more broadly: Treatment, given 2003 to 2012, was autologous tumor lysate-pulsed dendritic cell vaccination. Findings and limits, study-wide: The cohort had few patients with full blood and tumor sets.

A remark on this clone: Its antigen is not identified.

Documented time point: after dendritic cell vaccination, including at tumor progression/relapse. Amplification used 60 V beta primers and 13 J beta primers. Assay used: immunoSEQ multiplex PCR; TCRdb lists only in-frame clones, some missing. The sample shows roughly 100,000 clones, roughly 89% of them seen only once. The TCR originated in a human donor with glioblastoma. This sample comprised blood, obtained after dendritic cell vaccination.

The CDR3 nucleotides read TGTGCCATCAGTGAGTCCCGAGCTAATCAGCCCCAGCATTTT. Translation: CAISESRANQPQHF. The chain combines TRBV10-3 with TRBJ1-5; D is ambiguous. The CDR3 extends over 14 amino acids. V was clipped by 0 bases and J by 4 bases, with 7 bases between them. Germline lookup yields CDR1 ENHRY and CDR2 SYGVKD.